This passage covers 32 T cell receptor beta chains from one sample sequenced in a study of OX40 agonist ivuxolimab in advanced cancers. Generated by immunoSEQ multiplex PCR, the TCRdb table keeps only in-frame clones and is missing some. The data contain around 28,000 clones, roughly nine tenths of them singletons. Sample: CD4+ or CD8+ T cells sorted from blood, taken in a trial of the OX40 agonist ivuxolimab. All receptors derive from an adult with an advanced solid tumor such as melanoma, head and neck, liver or kidney cancer.

This clone was detected only once. This rearrangement joins TRBV27 to TRBJ2-7, with 12 bases that match TRBD2. The trim removed 6 bases at V and 12 bases at J, leaving 9 bases unmatched. The CDR3 has 13 residues. The germline gives CDR1 MNHEY, CDR2 SMNVEV (reference sequence). The CDR3 nucleotides are TGTGCCAGCAGCCCCTCACTAGCGGGGGGCCGGTACTTC. This gives the protein CASSPSLAGGRYF.

The chain recombines TRBV6-1 with TRBJ2-7; D gene ambiguous. V was trimmed by 6 bases and J by 4 bases, leaving 10 bases between them. Germline CDR1 is MNHNS and CDR2 is SASEGT. The CDR3 extends over 12 amino acids. The CDR3 nucleotides read TGTGCCAGCAGCGCCCTGGGATACGAGCAGTACTTC. It is translated as CASSALGYEQYF.

V usage is TRBV6-5 and J usage is TRBJ1-1; D remains unclear. V was cut by 6 bases and J by 5 bases, with 16 bases left in between. Germline lookup yields CDR1 MNHEY and CDR2 SVGAGI. This CDR3 spans 14 amino acids. DNA of the CDR3: TGTGCCAGCAGCCAATCGGGTTGGGAGACTGAAGCTTTCTTT. This gives the protein CASSQSGWETEAFF.

The genes are TRBV7-3 and TRBJ1-1, with D possibly being TRBD1 (5 bases). The V and J ends lost 5 bases and 3 bases respectively, with 10 bases between them. Germline V gene data show CDR1 as SGHTA and CDR2 as FQGTGA. The CDR3 extends over 13 amino acids. The CDR3: CASSEQGYTEAFF. The CDR3 region has the DNA TGTGCCAGCAGCGAGCAGGGTTACACTGAAGCTTTCTTT.

The chain carries TRBV28 and TRBJ1-4; D unclear. The CDR3 length is 12 residues. Germline-derived CDR1 and CDR2 are MDHEN and SYDVKM. V lost 3 bases and J lost 6, with 5 bases in between. The CDR3 nucleotides read TGTGCCAGCAGTTTGGTGGATGAAAAACTGTTTTTT. The encoded protein is CASSLVDEKLFF.

V and J are TRBV25-1 and TRBJ2-3, with D hard to call. The germline V gene has CDR1 MGHDK and CDR2 SYGVNS. The CDR3 runs 12 residues. Between the trimmed V and J ends, which lost 6 bases and 4 bases, there was a span of 8 bases. The DNA of the CDR3 is TGTGCCAGCAGGACGGGTCCAGATACGCAGTATTTT. This encodes CASRTGPDTQYF. The variable domain in full, with the rest retrieved from reference TRBV25-1 and TRBJ2-3, is EADIYQTPRYLVIGTGKKITLECSQTMGHDKMYWYQQDPGMELHLIHYSYGVNSTEKGDLSSESTVSRIRTEHFPLTLESARPSHTSQYLCASRTGPDTQYFGPGTRLTVL.

V gene TRBV4-1 combines with J gene TRBJ2-1, with 8 bases identical to TRBD2. The V gene's germline CDR1 is MGHRA and CDR2 YSYEKL. The CDR3 is 17 amino acids. V dropped 4 bases and J dropped 5; count of bases not matched to a gene: 13. The CDR3 DNA sequence: TGCGCCAGCAGCCCGACGACAGTAGCGGGGCCCCACAATGAGCAGTTCTTC. Residues: CASSPTTVAGPHNEQFF.

This clone occurred once. The chain employs TRBV27 and TRBJ2-7; possible D gene TRBD2, 7 bases. Trimming stripped 7 bases from V and 7 bases from J, with 26 bases between. The germline gives CDR1 MNHEY, CDR2 SMNVEV (reference sequence). CDR3 length: 16 amino acids. DNA of the CDR3: TGTGCCAGCACCAATACTGCGGGGGCGGGATCGGGAGAGCAGTACTTC. Protein: CASTNTAGAGSGEQYF.

The chain joins TRBV19 to TRBJ1-4; D possibly corresponds to TRBD1 (5 bases). V dropped 5 bases and J dropped 8 bases, with 18 bases sitting between them. The CDR3 runs 15 residues. Per germline, CDR1 LNHDA and CDR2 SQIVND (reference sequence). The CDR3 DNA follows: TGTGCCAGTAGTCATCGGAGAGGGGAAGGGGAAAAACTGTTTTTT. It translates to CASSHRRGEGEKLFF. Drawing the rest from reference TRBV19 and TRBJ1-4, the complete variable domain is DGGITQSPKYLFRKEGQNVTLSCEQNLNHDAMYWYRQDPGQGLRLIYYSQIVNDFQKGDIAEGYSVSREKKESFPLTVTSAQKNPTAFYLCASSHRRGEGEKLFFGSGTQLSVL.

This chain connects TRBV19 to TRBJ1-4, with TRBD1 matching over 7 bases. J was trimmed by 5 bases and V by 8 bases; bases with no gene match: 8. The length of the CDR3 is 14 residues. Germline CDR1 is LNHDA and CDR2 is SQIVND (reference sequence). The DNA of the CDR3 is TGTGCCAGTCAAACAGGGGAGGTCAATGAAAAACTGTTTTTT. This sequence encodes CASQTGEVNEKLFF.

The V and J genes are TRBV5-4 and TRBJ1-1; tentative D call: TRBD1 (6 bases). The germline V gene has CDR1 SGHNT and CDR2 YYREEE (reference sequence). Trimming cost V 4 bases and J 4 bases, with 11 bases left between them. The CDR3 consists of 13 residues. The CDR3 nucleotides read TGTGCCAGCAGCCACAGGGTGTCCACTGAAGCTTTCTTT. It encodes CASSHRVSTEAFF.

The chain recombines TRBV6-1 with TRBJ1-5, with a tentative D call TRBD1 (5 bases). Germline V lookup: CDR1 MNHNS, CDR2 SASEGT. V was shortened by 3 bases and J by 0 bases, with 9 bases between the two germline ends. This CDR3 region has 15 residues. CDR3 coding DNA: TGTGCCAGCAGTGATCTAAGGGGTAGCAATCAGCCCCAGCATTTT. Translating gives CASSDLRGSNQPQHF.

This clone was found once. The chain combines TRBV30 with TRBJ2-1; a possible D gene is TRBD1 (6 bases). Trimming shortened V by 7 bases and J by 0 bases, and 10 bases separated the two germline ends. The CDR3 extends over 13 amino acids. Germline V gives CDR1 GTSNPN, CDR2 SVGIG (reference sequence). CDR3 sequence (DNA): TGTGCCTTTAGACAGGACTCCTACAATGAGCAGTTCTTC. Protein product: CAFRQDSYNEQFF.

This chain links TRBV5-1 with TRBJ2-7; TRBD1 is a possible D gene (6 bases). This CDR3 has 17 amino acids. V lost 0 bases and J 5 bases, leaving 21 bases between the germline ends. Germline V gives CDR1 SGHRS, CDR2 YFSETQ. DNA of the CDR3: TGCGCCAGCAGCTTGGCCAAGGGGGTCTGGGTGGGTGACGAGCAGTACTTC. Translated, it gives CASSLAKGVWVGDEQYF.

In its sample, this clone was seen once. The V call is TRBV6-1, the J call TRBJ1-5; D is ambiguous. The V gene's germline CDR1 is MNHNS and CDR2 SASEGT. The V end lost 3 bases, the J end lost 0 bases, and 9 bases lay between the germline ends. CDR3 size: 15 residues. The DNA for the CDR3 is TGTGCCAGCAGTGACGGGCGGAATAGCAATCAGCCCCAGCATTTT. Protein: CASSDGRNSNQPQHF.

The chain couples TRBV11-1 to TRBJ2-7; D possibly corresponds to TRBD2 (6 bases). CDR1 is SGHAT and CDR2 is FQDESV in the germline V gene (reference sequence). The CDR3 is 15 residues long. Trimming stripped 1 base from V and 3 bases from J, with 13 bases between. DNA for the CDR3: TGTGCCAGCAGCTTAGATGGGGCGGGGAACTACGAGCAGTACTTC. It translates to CASSLDGAGNYEQYF.

This rearrangement joins TRBV4-1 to TRBJ2-5; a possible D gene is TRBD2 (5 bases). The CDR3 has 15 amino acids. Looked up from germline, CDR1 is MGHRA and CDR2 is YSYEKL. The V gene lost 0 bases and the J gene lost 5 bases, with 13 bases spanning the gap. The DNA for the CDR3 is TGCGCCAGCAGCCAAGATGACTACCAAGGGGAGACCCAGTACTTC. Its translation is CASSQDDYQGETQYF.

V gene TRBV6-5 combines with J gene TRBJ1-2; no definite D call. Trimming took off 2 bases at V and 5 bases at J, with 6 bases between the two ends. Germline assignment: CDR1 MNHEY and CDR2 SVGAGI. This CDR3 region has 12 residues. The CDR3 bases are TGTGCCAGCAGTTACACAGTGTATGGCTACACCTTC. Translating gives CASSYTVYGYTF.

The V gene is TRBV2, the J gene TRBJ2-2, with 10 bases matching TRBD1. The V gene end was trimmed by 5 bases and the J gene end by 6 bases; junction bases not matched to a gene: 3. The CDR3 extends over 14 amino acids. The germline V gene has CDR1 SNHLY and CDR2 FYNNEI. CDR3 protein: CASSWTGGAGELFF. The CDR3 nucleotides are TGTGCCAGCAGTTGGACAGGGGGGGCCGGGGAGCTGTTTTTT.

The J gene is TRBJ2-7, the V gene TRBV7-9; tentatively, D is TRBD2 (5 bases). This CDR3 contains 14 residues. The V gene's germline CDR1 is SEHNR and CDR2 FQNEAQ (reference sequence). V shed 8 bases and J shed 5 bases, with 19 bases lying between them. As DNA, the CDR3 is TGTGCCAGCCGGATGGACGGGGAACGGAACGAGCAGTACTTC. It codes for CASRMDGERNEQYF.

This rearrangement joins TRBV15 to TRBJ2-5; D is perhaps TRBD1 (5 bases). Germline values: CDR1 LNHNV, CDR2 YYDKDF (reference sequence). Trimming cost V 0 bases and J 4 bases, with 9 bases left between them. The CDR3 is 14 residues long. The CDR3 nucleotides read TGTGCCACCAGCAGAGACAGGGTACTAGAGACCCAGTACTTC. It is translated as CATSRDRVLETQYF.

The rearrangement joins TRBV15 to TRBJ2-7; possibly TRBD1 or TRBD2 for D (6 bases each). V shed 1 base and J shed 2 bases, with 12 bases lying between them. This CDR3 region has 15 residues. CDR1 LNHNV and CDR2 YYDKDF come from the germline V gene (reference sequence). CDR3 loop: CATSRGGAKPYEQYF. CDR3 bases: TGTGCCACCAGCAGAGGGGGGGCTAAGCCCTACGAGCAGTACTTC.

The chain joins TRBV5-1 to TRBJ1-5; a weak D match, TRBD1 (6 bases). Per the germline V gene, CDR1 is SGHRS and CDR2 is YFSETQ. CDR3 length equals 14 residues. Between the trimmed V and J ends, which lost 4 bases and 2 bases, there was a span of 10 bases. The DNA for the CDR3 is TGCGCCAGCAGCCCGACAGGTGGCAATCAGCCCCAGCATTTT. Its protein product is CASSPTGGNQPQHF.

The chain links TRBV4-1 to TRBJ2-2, with D possibly matching TRBD1 (6 bases). In germline, CDR1 is MGHRA, CDR2 YSYEKL. The CDR3 length is 16 residues. V was cut by 3 bases and J by 1 base, with 12 bases left in between. The CDR3 bases are TGCGCCAGCAGCCAGCCTCCGGGACAGAACACCGGGGAGCTGTTTTTT. Translating it yields CASSQPPGQNTGELFF.

V is TRBV6-1 and J is TRBJ2-3, with D hard to call. Germline CDR1 is MNHNS and CDR2 is SASEGT. V was clipped by 1 base and J by 1 base, with 12 bases between them. The CDR3 is made up of 16 amino acids. This chain's CDR3 is CASSEVGLLGTDTQYF. CDR3 DNA sequence: TGTGCCAGCAGTGAAGTGGGATTGCTCGGCACAGATACGCAGTATTTT.

The chain uses TRBV27 and TRBJ2-1; 11 bases map to TRBD2. Germline loops: CDR1 MNHEY, CDR2 SMNVEV (reference sequence). V dropped 4 bases and J dropped 7; count of bases not matched to a gene: 6. The CDR3 has 15 residues. In DNA form, the CDR3 reads TGTGCCAGCAGTTCAGGACTAGCGGGCCTTAATGAGCAGTTCTTC. Encoded protein: CASSSGLAGLNEQFF.

The rearrangement uses TRBV14 and TRBJ1-5; tentative D call: TRBD1 (5 bases). Germline lookup yields CDR1 SGHDN and CDR2 FVKESK. The V and J ends lost 1 base and 0 bases respectively, with 16 bases between them. The CDR3 consists of 18 residues. CDR3 region: CASSQGGGMDYSNQPQHF. In nucleotides, the CDR3 is TGTGCCAGCAGCCAAGGGGGGGGGATGGATTATAGCAATCAGCCCCAGCATTTT.

The chain recombines TRBV9 with TRBJ2-5, with 13 nucleotides matching TRBD2. Losses at the gene ends were 4 bases for V and 4 bases for J; bases not matched to a gene: 4. The germline V gene has CDR1 SGDLS and CDR2 YYNGEE. There are 15 residues in the CDR3. This chain's CDR3 is CASSIGTSGIETQYF. Written as DNA, the CDR3 is TGTGCCAGCAGCATTGGGACTAGCGGGATAGAGACCCAGTACTTC.

The chain uses TRBV4-1 and TRBJ2-7, with a possible D match to TRBD2 (6 bases). Germline CDR1 reads MGHRA; CDR2 reads YSYEKL. CDR3 length: 15 residues. V lost 0 bases and J lost 4, with 13 bases in between. The CDR3 nucleotides are TGCGCCAGCAGCCAAGAGGGAGGTATCGGTTACGAGCAGTACTTC. This codes for CASSQEGGIGYEQYF.

V is TRBV9 and J is TRBJ2-1, with D possibly being TRBD2 (6 bases). The CDR3 runs 15 residues. The germline V and J ends were trimmed by 0 bases and 2 bases, with 9 bases remaining between them. The germline gives CDR1 SGDLS, CDR2 YYNGEE. The CDR3 sequence is CASSVGPGAYNEQFF. CDR3 nucleotide sequence: TGTGCCAGCAGCGTAGGACCGGGGGCCTACAATGAGCAGTTCTTC.

This clone came up once. The gene calls are TRBV9 and TRBJ2-5; no reliable D call. Germline V gene sequence: CDR1 SGDLS, CDR2 YYNGEE. CDR3 length: 12 residues. Trimming removed 3 bases at V and 1 base at J, with 4 bases between. CDR3 sequence reads: CASSGLQETQYF. The CDR3 nucleotides read TGTGCCAGCAGCGGCCTCCAAGAGACCCAGTACTTC.

The chain employs TRBV7-9 and TRBJ2-2; D gene ambiguous. CDR1 and CDR2 (germline): SEHNR, FQNEAQ (reference sequence). Trimming stripped 0 bases from V and 8 bases from J, with 7 bases between. CDR3 size: 13 residues. As DNA, the CDR3 is TGTGCCAGCAGCTTAGCGGGCGATGGGGAGCTGTTTTTT. It specifies CASSLAGDGELFF.